This is a list of T cell receptor beta chains from one sample in a study of technical replicates of blood from several donors. TCRdb keeps only in-frame clones here, not all; method: immunoSEQ multiplex PCR. This sample has 50,000 to 60,000 clones, with roughly 94% found just once. Source material: PBMCs. The source is a human donor in good health. Some clones in this sample may be carry-over from other donors' samples. Each CDR3 is given without its conserved first and last residue. A row's size may be missing; if present it is once, few, many or a size class.

clone_size j_call cdr3_length v_call cdr3_aa
. TRBJ1-2 11 TRBV29-1 SVEEEPLYGYT
. TRBJ2-1 13 TRBV19 ASSIGTSTGNEQF
. TRBJ1-2 10 TRBV13 ASSRTDYGYT
. TRBJ1-1 12 TRBV6-5 ASSYSEQGPEAF
. TRBJ2-1 14 TRBV7-6 ASTRMEGGQYNEQF
. TRBJ1-2 11 TRBV6-5 ASIPGGDYGYT
. TRBJ1-2 11 TRBV7-9 ASSSSLGVGYT
. TRBJ1-6 10 TRBV7-9 ASSQIFSPLH
. TRBJ2-5 11 TRBV7-9 ATGQGIGETQY
. TRBJ1-3 13 TRBV7-2 ASSQQGASGNTIY
. TRBJ1-2 11 TRBV30 AWYRGGNYGYT
. TRBJ2-7 11 TRBV4-1 ASSQGRSYEQY
. TRBJ2-1 17 TRBV7-9 ASRRGASGGLSSYNEQF
. TRBJ2-2 11 TRBV7-3 ASSLSGFGELF
. TRBJ1-1 14 TRBV9 ASSASRGKDPTVPF
. TRBJ2-1 11 TRBV7-7 ASSLGQFNEQF
. TRBJ2-3 14 TRBV13 ASSYTAGGTEDTQY
. TRBJ2-3 12 TRBV2 ASSEARGTDTQY
. TRBJ2-2 14 TRBV5-1 ASSLVGQGYTGELF
. TRBJ2-4 14 TRBV7-9 ASSTGTGGAKNIQY
. TRBJ2-3 11 TRBV29-1 SVGAGSTDTQY
. TRBJ2-7 12 TRBV9 ASSVGVAPYEQY
. TRBJ1-6 12 TRBV27 ASRQGPYNSPLH
. TRBJ2-1 13 TRBV5-4 ASSRGGSSYNEQF
. TRBJ1-2 11 TRBV6-5 ASSRRGGYGYT
. TRBJ1-1 14 TRBV12-5 ASGLVLGTGGTEAF
. TRBJ2-3 16 TRBV18 ASSPQGTGTSGTDTQY
. TRBJ1-6 11 TRBV7-2 ASSLTRDSPLH
. TRBJ2-1 9 TRBV20-1 SAAVLGEQF
. TRBJ2-1 16 TRBV11-2 ASSLGGSGRPSYNEQF
. TRBJ1-2 10 TRBV30 AWIGQGGGYT
. TRBJ1-2 16 TRBV5-6 ASSLVGTGTGVSGGYT
. TRBJ2-7 12 TRBV7-9 ASSLAGLSYEQY
. TRBJ2-1 12 TRBV2 ASRPGDRVNEQF
. TRBJ1-3 11 TRBV6-6 ASSYGAGNTIY
. TRBJ1-3 15 TRBV4-3 ASSQAAGPGPGNTIY
. TRBJ2-2 12 TRBV4-1 ASTGTTNTGELF
once TRBJ2-2 13 TRBV7-3 ASSPGTRISGELF
. TRBJ1-6 12 TRBV11-2 ASSVRGFNSPLH
once TRBJ1-2 13 TRBV6-5 ASSGTTQGYYGYT
. TRBJ1-6 13 TRBV5-5 ASSPRTLTGSPLH
. TRBJ2-7 12 TRBV5-6 ASSYRQGGYEQY
. TRBJ2-1 13 TRBV11-3 ASSQDGTGYNEQF
. TRBJ2-6 13 TRBV27 ASSRQGLGANVLT
. TRBJ2-7 14 TRBV5-1 ASSSRTGRGPYEQY
once TRBJ2-3 13 TRBV11-3 ASSPRGAGTDTQY
. TRBJ1-2 12 TRBV4-1 ASSQDLRGPGYT
. TRBJ1-5 13 TRBV27 ASSIGTGGNQPQH
. TRBJ1-6 12 TRBV30 ALRPGQYNSPLH
. TRBJ1-2 9 TRBV5-5 ASSLGGGYT